This T cell receptor beta chain appears in the sequencing data of a study of blood T cells in healthy people across ages. Germline CDR1 and CDR2: SQVTM and ANQGSEA. V lost 4 bases and J lost 13, with 14 bases in between. The CDR3 covers 11 residues. For the second PCR, which ran for 7 to 11 cycles, a sample-barcoded 5' primer and a J-beta primer mix were used. TCRdb reprocessed the 5' RACE reads with MiXCR, giving one entry per CDR3 protein. The sample consists of around 1,700,000 distinct CDR3 sequences, roughly 28% of them appearing once. V gene TRBV29-1 combines with J gene TRBJ2-1; D is possibly TRBD2 (5 bases). This TCR came from a young woman in good health. The specimen sequenced was blood. CDR3 region: CSVALGETQFF. The CDR3, as DNA: TGCAGCGTTGCGCTTGGGGAGACCCAGTTCTTC.